This TCR beta chain derives from a study of T-cell reconstitution after alpha-beta-depleted transplantation in children. Study-level findings and limits: In some patients, recipient T cells and intrathymic progenitors surviving conditioning explained high day-60 diversity.

This clonotype was found many times. Its matching antigen is unknown. The authors prepared the TCRbeta library with unique molecular identifiers. MiXCR was run by TCRdb on the PCR reads, yielding one entry per CDR3 protein. The sample lists about 200,000 distinct CDR3 sequences; roughly 9.1% were seen once. The CDR3 spans 13 residues. V lost 1 base, J lost 1 base, and 4 bases lay in between. Germline-derived CDR1 and CDR2 are ENHRY and SYGVKD. The rearrangement uses TRBV10-3 and TRBJ2-5, with unresolved D. Sample: PBMCs, mostly from graft donor cells, taken 360 days after TCRalphabeta/CD19-depleted stem cell transplant. The sequence was obtained from a male patient between 2 and 10 years old who had a stem cell transplant for acute myeloid leukemia, so the T cells may come from the graft donor. CDR3: CAISEFLQETQYF. The CDR3 DNA reads TGTGCCATCAGTGAGTTTCTCCAAGAGACCCAGTACTTC.